The 7 T cell receptor beta chains in this list originate from one sample, sequenced in a study of cytomegalovirus exposure and HLA in healthy donors. The PCR ran on 60 Vbeta and 13 Jbeta primers. Sequencing used immunoSEQ multiplex PCR; TCRdb keeps in-frame clones, though not all of them. The sample includes over 120,000 clones. Sequencing was done on a sample of PBMCs. The receptors shown here come from a male donor in good health and CMV-seronegative.

This sequence joins TRBV5-1 and TRBJ2-5; D call uncertain. V lost 0 bases, J lost 5 bases, and 14 bases lay in between. CDR1 SGHRS and CDR2 YFSETQ come from the germline V gene. The CDR3 length is 15 residues. The CDR3 coding sequence is TGCGCCAGCAGCTTGGAGAGCCGCGATTGGGAGACCCAGTACTTC. Amino acid sequence: CASSLESRDWETQYF.

The rearrangement links TRBV9 to TRBJ1-1; D might be TRBD1 (5 bases). The CDR3 is 13 residues long. Deletions cut 5 bases from V and 7 bases from J, with 15 bases between. Germline CDR1 reads SGDLS; CDR2 reads YYNGEE. The CDR3 loop reads CASSPGGVREAFF. As DNA, the CDR3 is TGTGCCAGCAGTCCGGGGGGGGTCCGTGAAGCTTTCTTT.

The CDR3 loop reads CASSLGQGVGDTQYF. Written as DNA, the CDR3 is TGTGCCAGCAGCTTAGGGCAGGGGGTTGGTGATACGCAGTATTTT. The chain joins TRBV7-3 to TRBJ2-3; 7 bases align to TRBD1. CDR3 length equals 15 residues. The V and J ends lost 2 bases and 6 bases, in that order; junction bases with no gene match: 8. From germline, CDR1 is SGHTA and CDR2 FQGTGA.

This chain connects TRBV28 to TRBJ2-2, with a possible D match to TRBD1 (5 bases). Germline V CDR1 and CDR2: MDHEN, SYDVKM. The CDR3 contains 15 residues. V was shortened by 5 bases and J by 4 bases, with 14 bases between the two germline ends. For the CDR3, the DNA is TGTGCCAGCAGTCCCTTGACAGCACCCACCGGGGAGCTGTTTTTT. Protein: CASSPLTAPTGELFF.

The chain combines TRBV7-6 with TRBJ2-7; TRBD2 matches 11 bases. This CDR3 contains 15 residues. Germline CDR1 reads SGHVS; CDR2 reads FNYEAQ. Trimming took 0 bases from V and 6 from J; bases not matched to a gene: 4. CDR3 amino acids: CASSLAALAGGEQYF. The CDR3, as DNA: TGTGCCAGCAGCTTAGCGGCGCTAGCGGGAGGCGAGCAGTACTTC.

CDR3 protein: CATRPWRENTEAFF. CDR3 coding DNA: TGTGCCACCAGACCCTGGAGGGAAAACACTGAAGCTTTCTTT. The chain couples TRBV15 to TRBJ1-1; no clear D. Trimming took off 6 bases at V and 2 bases at J, with 13 bases between the two ends. Germline V lookup: CDR1 LNHNV, CDR2 YYDKDF (reference sequence). This CDR3 contains 14 residues.

V is TRBV11-2 and J is TRBJ2-1; D perhaps matches TRBD2 (6 bases). V was shortened by 3 bases and J by 0 bases, with 12 bases between the two germline ends. The CDR3 spans 16 residues. The germline CDR1 and CDR2 sequences are SGHAT and FQNNGV. In nucleotides, the CDR3 is TGTGCCAGCAGCTTTCTAGCGTTGAGCTCCTACAATGAGCAGTTCTTC. It translates to CASSFLALSSYNEQFF.